These T cell receptor beta chains were read from a single sample in a study of T-cell reconstitution after alpha-beta-depleted transplantation in children. One entry per CDR3 protein results from TCRdb running MiXCR on the PCR reads. The profile shows 500,000 to 650,000 distinct CDR3 sequences, more than 9.5% of them singletons. This specimen consisted of PBMCs, mostly from graft donor cells, obtained 180 days after TCRalphabeta/CD19-depleted stem cell transplant. These receptors originate from a female patient between 2 and 15 years old who had a stem cell transplant for aplastic anemia, so the T cells may come from the graft donor. The CDR3 runs from the conserved cysteine through the conserved F or W. The order of the fields is CDR3 length, D gene, J gene, V gene, clone size, CDR3 DNA, CDR3 protein. A D gene is named only where the DNA matches it firmly. Expanded clones get a size class; other rows say once, few or many, or leave the size out.

CDR3 length: 16
D gene: .
J gene: TRBJ1-1
V gene: TRBV29-1
clone size: .
CDR3 DNA: TGCAGCGTTGAAGATATTAAAGGACTTTTGAACACTGAAGCTTTCTTT
CDR3 protein: CSVEDIKGLLNTEAFF

CDR3 length: 14
D gene: .
J gene: TRBJ2-7
V gene: TRBV4-1
clone size: .
CDR3 DNA: TGCGCCAGCAGCCAAGTATCACGGGACGAAGAGCAGTACTTC
CDR3 protein: CASSQVSRDEEQYF

CDR3 length: 14
D gene: .
J gene: TRBJ2-1
V gene: TRBV15
clone size: many
CDR3 DNA: TGTGCCACCAGCAGAGATAGTTTGGGGTATGAGCAGTTCTTC
CDR3 protein: CATSRDSLGYEQFF

CDR3 length: 13
D gene: .
J gene: TRBJ2-7
V gene: TRBV2
clone size: few
CDR3 DNA: TGTGCCAGCATTGGGGACGGCACCTACGAGCAGTACTTC
CDR3 protein: CASIGDGTYEQYF

CDR3 length: 12
D gene: .
J gene: TRBJ1-1
V gene: TRBV29-1
clone size: .
CDR3 DNA: TGCAGCGCAGAAACAGGGACGACTGAAGCTTTCTTT
CDR3 protein: CSAETGTTEAFF

CDR3 length: 14
D gene: .
J gene: TRBJ2-3
V gene: TRBV6-2/TRBV6-3
clone size: .
CDR3 DNA: TGTGCCAGCAGTTACGGACGGGTCAAAGATACGCAGTATTTT
CDR3 protein: CASSYGRVKDTQYF

CDR3 length: 17
D gene: .
J gene: TRBJ1-6
V gene: TRBV6-5
clone size: many
CDR3 DNA: TGTGCCAGCAGTTACTCGCCGGGCAGCCTTACTAATTCACCCCTCCACTTT
CDR3 protein: CASSYSPGSLTNSPLHF

CDR3 length: 16
D gene: .
J gene: TRBJ2-1
V gene: TRBV6-2/TRBV6-3
clone size: .
CDR3 DNA: TGTGCCAGCAGGAAAAATCGGGACTTCCTCTACAATGAGCAGTTCTTC
CDR3 protein: CASRKNRDFLYNEQFF

CDR3 length: 13
D gene: .
J gene: TRBJ2-2
V gene: TRBV27
clone size: .
CDR3 DNA: TGTGCCAGCAAACCCGCGAACACCGGGGAGCTGTTTTTT
CDR3 protein: CASKPANTGELFF

CDR3 length: 13
D gene: .
J gene: TRBJ2-1
V gene: TRBV6-2/TRBV6-3
clone size: few
CDR3 DNA: TGTGCCAGTAACTCCTATCCCTACAATGAGCAGTTCTTC
CDR3 protein: CASNSYPYNEQFF